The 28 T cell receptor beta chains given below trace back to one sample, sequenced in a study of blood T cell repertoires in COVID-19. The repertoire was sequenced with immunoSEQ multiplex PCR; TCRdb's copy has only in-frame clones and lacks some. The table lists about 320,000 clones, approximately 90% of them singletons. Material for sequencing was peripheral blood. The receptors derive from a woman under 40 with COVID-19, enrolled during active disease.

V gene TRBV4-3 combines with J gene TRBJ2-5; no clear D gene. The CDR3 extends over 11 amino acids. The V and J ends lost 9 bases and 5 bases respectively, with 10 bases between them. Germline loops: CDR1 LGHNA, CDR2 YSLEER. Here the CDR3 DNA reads TGCGCCAGACAGTCCATTGAGACCCAGTACTTC. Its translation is CARQSIETQYF.

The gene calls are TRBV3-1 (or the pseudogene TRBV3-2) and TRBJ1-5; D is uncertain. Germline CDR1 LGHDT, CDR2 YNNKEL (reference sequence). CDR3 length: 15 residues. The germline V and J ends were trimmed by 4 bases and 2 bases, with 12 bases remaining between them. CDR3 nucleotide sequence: TGTGCCAGCAGCCTTAACTCGAGGGGCAATCAGCCCCAGCATTTT. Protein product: CASSLNSRGNQPQHF.

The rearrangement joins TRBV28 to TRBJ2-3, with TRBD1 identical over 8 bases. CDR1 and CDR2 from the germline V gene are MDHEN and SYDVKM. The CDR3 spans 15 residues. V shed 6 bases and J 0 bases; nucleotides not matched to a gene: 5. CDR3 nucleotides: TGTGCCAGCAGCACTACAGGGGGGAGCACAGATACGCAGTATTTT. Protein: CASSTTGGSTDTQYF.

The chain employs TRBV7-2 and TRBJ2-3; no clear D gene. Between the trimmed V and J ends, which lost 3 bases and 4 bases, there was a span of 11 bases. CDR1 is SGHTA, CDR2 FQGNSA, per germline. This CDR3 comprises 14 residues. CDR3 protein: CASSLGAAADTQYF. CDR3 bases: TGTGCCAGCAGCTTGGGCGCTGCCGCAGATACGCAGTATTTT.

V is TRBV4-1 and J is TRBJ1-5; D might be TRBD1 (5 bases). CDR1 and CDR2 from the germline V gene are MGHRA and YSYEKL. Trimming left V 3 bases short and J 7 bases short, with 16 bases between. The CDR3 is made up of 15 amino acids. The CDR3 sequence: CASSHRDVGGQPQHF. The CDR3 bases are TGCGCCAGCAGCCATAGAGACGTGGGGGGACAGCCCCAGCATTTT.

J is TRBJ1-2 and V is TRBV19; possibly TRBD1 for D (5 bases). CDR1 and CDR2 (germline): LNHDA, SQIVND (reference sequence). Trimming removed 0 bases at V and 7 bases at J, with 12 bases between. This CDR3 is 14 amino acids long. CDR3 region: CASSIDRVLGGYTF. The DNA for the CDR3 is TGTGCCAGTAGTATAGACAGGGTTTTGGGTGGCTACACCTTC. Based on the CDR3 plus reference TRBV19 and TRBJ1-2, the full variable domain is DGGITQSPKYLFRKEGQNVTLSCEQNLNHDAMYWYRQDPGQGLRLIYYSQIVNDFQKGDIAEGYSVSREKKESFPLTVTSAQKNPTAFYLCASSIDRVLGGYTFGSGTRLTVV.

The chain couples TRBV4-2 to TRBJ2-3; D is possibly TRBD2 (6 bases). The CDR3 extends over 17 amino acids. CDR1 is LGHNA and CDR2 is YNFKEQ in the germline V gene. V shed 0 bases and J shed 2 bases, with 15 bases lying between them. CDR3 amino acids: CASSQDFSGYFTDTQYF. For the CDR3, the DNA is TGTGCCAGCAGCCAAGACTTCAGCGGGTACTTCACAGATACGCAGTATTTT.

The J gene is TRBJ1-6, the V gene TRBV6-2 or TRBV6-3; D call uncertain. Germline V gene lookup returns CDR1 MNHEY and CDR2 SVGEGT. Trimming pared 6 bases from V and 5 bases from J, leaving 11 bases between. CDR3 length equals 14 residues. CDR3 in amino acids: CASSPRVDNSPLHF. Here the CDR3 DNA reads TGTGCCAGCAGCCCGCGGGTAGATAATTCACCCCTCCACTTT.

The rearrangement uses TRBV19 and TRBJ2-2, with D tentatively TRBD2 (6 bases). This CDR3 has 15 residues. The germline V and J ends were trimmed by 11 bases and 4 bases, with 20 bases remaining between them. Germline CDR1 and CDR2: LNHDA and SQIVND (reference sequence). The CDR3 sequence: CAGRGGSGSTGELFF. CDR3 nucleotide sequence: TGTGCCGGAAGAGGTGGTAGCGGTTCCACCGGGGAGCTGTTTTTT.

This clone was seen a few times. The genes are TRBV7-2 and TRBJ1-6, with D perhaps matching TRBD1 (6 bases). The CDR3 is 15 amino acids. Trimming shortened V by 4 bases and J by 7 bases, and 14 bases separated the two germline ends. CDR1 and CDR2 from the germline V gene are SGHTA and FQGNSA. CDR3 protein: CASSYASDSNSPLHF. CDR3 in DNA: TGTGCCAGCAGCTACGCTTCGGACAGCAATTCACCCCTCCACTTT.

Written as DNA, the CDR3 is TGTGCCAGCGGACAGGGTAACGTAAACAATGAGCAGTTCTTC. Translation gives CASGQGNVNNEQFF. This chain joins TRBV16 and TRBJ2-1, with 8 bases identical to TRBD1. V was clipped by 8 bases and J by 5 bases; unmatched bases: 8. The CDR3 sequence is 14 residues long. Germline CDR1 is KGHSY and CDR2 is FQNENV.

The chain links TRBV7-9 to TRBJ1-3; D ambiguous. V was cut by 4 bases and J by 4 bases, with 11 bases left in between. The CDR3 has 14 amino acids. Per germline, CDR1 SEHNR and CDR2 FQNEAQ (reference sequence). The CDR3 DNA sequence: TGTGCCAGCAGCTCCTTGCTCGCGGGAAACACCATATATTTT. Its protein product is CASSSLLAGNTIYF.

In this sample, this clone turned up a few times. CDR3 nucleotide sequence: TGTGCCAGCAGTCCCCTTAGGGAGGGGTACAACAATGAGCAGTTCTTC. Protein sequence: CASSPLREGYNNEQFF. The chain employs TRBV6-2 or TRBV6-3 and TRBJ2-1, with 7 nucleotides matching TRBD2. Germline trimming cut 5 bases from V and 5 bases from J; bases unmatched to any gene: 12. This CDR3 has 16 amino acids. The germline CDR1 and CDR2 sequences are MNHEY and SVGEGT.

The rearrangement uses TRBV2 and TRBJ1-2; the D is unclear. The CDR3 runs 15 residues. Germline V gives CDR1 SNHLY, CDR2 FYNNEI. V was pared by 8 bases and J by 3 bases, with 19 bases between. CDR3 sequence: CASAPEEVADYGYTF. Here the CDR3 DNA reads TGTGCCAGCGCCCCTGAGGAGGTAGCTGACTATGGCTACACCTTC. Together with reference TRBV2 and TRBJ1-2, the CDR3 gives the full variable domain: EPEVTQTPSHQVTQMGQEVILRCVPISNHLYFYWYRQILGQKVEFLVSFYNNEISEKSEIFDDQFSVERPDGSNFTLKIRSTKLEDSAMYFCASAPEEVADYGYTFGSGTRLTVV.

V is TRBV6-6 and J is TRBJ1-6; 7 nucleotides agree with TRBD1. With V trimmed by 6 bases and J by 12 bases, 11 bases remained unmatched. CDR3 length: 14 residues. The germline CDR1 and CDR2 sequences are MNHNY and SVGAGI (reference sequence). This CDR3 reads CASSPPAGGVPLHF. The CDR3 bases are TGTGCCAGCAGCCCTCCCGCAGGGGGTGTACCCCTCCACTTT.

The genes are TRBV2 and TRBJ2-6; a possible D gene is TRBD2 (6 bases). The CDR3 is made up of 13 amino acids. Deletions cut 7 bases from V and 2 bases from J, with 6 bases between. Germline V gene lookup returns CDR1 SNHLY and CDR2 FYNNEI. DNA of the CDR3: TGTGCCAGCACGGGGGCTGGGGCCAACGTCCTGACTTTC. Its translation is CASTGAGANVLTF.

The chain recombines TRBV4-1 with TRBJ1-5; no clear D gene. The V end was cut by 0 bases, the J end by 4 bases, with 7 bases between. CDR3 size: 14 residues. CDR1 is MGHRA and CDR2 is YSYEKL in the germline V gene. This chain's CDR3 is CASSQEPGNQPQHF. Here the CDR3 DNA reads TGCGCCAGCAGCCAAGAACCGGGGAATCAGCCCCAGCATTTT.

The CDR3 sequence: CASRGASNYGYTF. CDR3 in DNA: TGTGCCAGCAGGGGGGCCTCTAACTATGGCTACACCTTC. The V and J genes are TRBV5-4 and TRBJ1-2; maybe TRBD1 (6 bases). Germline CDR1 is SGHNT and CDR2 is YYREEE (reference sequence). The V end was cut by 5 bases, the J end by 0 bases, with 8 bases between. The CDR3 is 13 amino acids.

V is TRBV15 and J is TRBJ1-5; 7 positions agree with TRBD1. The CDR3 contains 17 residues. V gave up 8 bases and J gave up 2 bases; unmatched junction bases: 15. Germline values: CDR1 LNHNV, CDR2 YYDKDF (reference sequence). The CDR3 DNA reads TGTGCCACCCAGGGACACCAGGGGGATCGGGGCAATCAGCCCCAGCATTTT. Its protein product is CATQGHQGDRGNQPQHF.

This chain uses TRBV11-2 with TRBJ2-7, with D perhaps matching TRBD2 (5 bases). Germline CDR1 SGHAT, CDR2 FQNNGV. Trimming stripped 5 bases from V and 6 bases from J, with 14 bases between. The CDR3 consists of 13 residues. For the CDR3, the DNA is TGTGCCAGCAGCCCCCCGGACTCCACCGAGCAGTACTTC. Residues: CASSPPDSTEQYF.

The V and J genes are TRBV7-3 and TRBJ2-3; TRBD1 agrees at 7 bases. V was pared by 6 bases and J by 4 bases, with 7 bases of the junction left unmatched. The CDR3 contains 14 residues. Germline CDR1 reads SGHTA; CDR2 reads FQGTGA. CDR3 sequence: CASRRDSPSDTQYF. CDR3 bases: TGTGCCAGCAGAAGGGACAGCCCCTCAGATACGCAGTATTTT.

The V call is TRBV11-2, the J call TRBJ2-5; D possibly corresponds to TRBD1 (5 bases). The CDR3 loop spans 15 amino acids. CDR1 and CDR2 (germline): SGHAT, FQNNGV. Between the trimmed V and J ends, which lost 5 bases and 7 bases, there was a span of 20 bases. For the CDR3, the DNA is TGTGCCAGCAGCGACCCAGGGTCACGAATTAGGACCCAGTACTTC. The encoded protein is CASSDPGSRIRTQYF.

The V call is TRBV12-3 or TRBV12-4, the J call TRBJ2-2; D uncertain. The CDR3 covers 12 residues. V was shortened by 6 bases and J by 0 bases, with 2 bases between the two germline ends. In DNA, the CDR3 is TGTGCCAGCAGCACGAACACCGGGGAGCTGTTTTTT. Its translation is CASSTNTGELFF.

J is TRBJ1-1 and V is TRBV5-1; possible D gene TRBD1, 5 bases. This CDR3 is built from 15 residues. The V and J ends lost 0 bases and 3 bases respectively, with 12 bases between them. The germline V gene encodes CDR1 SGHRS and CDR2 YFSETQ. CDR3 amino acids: CASSLGWGGDTEAFF. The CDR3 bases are TGCGCCAGCAGCTTGGGCTGGGGAGGGGACACTGAAGCTTTCTTT.

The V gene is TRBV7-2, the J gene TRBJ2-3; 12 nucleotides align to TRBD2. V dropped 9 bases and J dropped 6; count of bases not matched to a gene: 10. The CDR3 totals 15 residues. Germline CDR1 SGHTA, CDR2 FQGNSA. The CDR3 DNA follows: TGTGCCAGTGGGGCTAGCGGGGGGGCATTGGATACGCAGTATTTT. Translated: CASGASGGALDTQYF.

CDR3 in DNA: TGTGCCAGCAGCCCCCGGGTGAGGGGGGCCAACGTCCTGACTTTC. It encodes CASSPRVRGANVLTF. This rearrangement joins TRBV11-1 to TRBJ2-6, with D unclear. V was trimmed by 5 bases and J by 4 bases, leaving 12 bases between them. The CDR3 is 15 residues long. Germline CDR1 and CDR2: SGHAT and FQDESV (reference sequence).

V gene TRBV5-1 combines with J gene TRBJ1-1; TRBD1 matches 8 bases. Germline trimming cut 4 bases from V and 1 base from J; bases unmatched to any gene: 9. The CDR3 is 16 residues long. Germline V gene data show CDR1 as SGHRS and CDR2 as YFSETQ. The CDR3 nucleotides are TGCGCCAGCAGCCAGCCCTACAGGGGGAAGAACACTGAAGCTTTCTTT. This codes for CASSQPYRGKNTEAFF.

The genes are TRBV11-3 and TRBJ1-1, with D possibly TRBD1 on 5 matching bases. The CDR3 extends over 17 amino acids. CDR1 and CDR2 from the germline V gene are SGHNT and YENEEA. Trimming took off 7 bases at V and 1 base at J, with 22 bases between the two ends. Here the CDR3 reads CASTPTDPAGENTEAFF. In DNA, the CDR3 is TGTGCCAGCACGCCTACAGACCCGGCGGGGGAGAACACTGAAGCTTTCTTT.